This entry describes one TCR gamma chain. This sample stems from a study of gamma-delta chains in newborns, infants, children. Study background: Microbial exposure reportedly drives polyclonal innate γδ T cell expansion after birth.

TCRdb called clones anew from the reads with CATT. The sample records 850 to 1,000 gamma-chain clones, 55% to 70% being singletons. The CDR3 runs to 16 residues. Germline V CDR1 and CDR2: GITISATS, ISYDGTV (reference sequence). With 2 bases clipped from V and 6 bases from J, the junction kept 4 bases outside the gene matches. The sample taken for sequencing was blood. The rearrangement joins TRGV9 to TRGJP. TCRdb lists no J gene, so it was determined here by aligning the DNA to germline. This receptor was taken from a child who was a newborn, infant or young child, either healthy, febrile or measles-vaccinated (not recorded which). The DNA of the CDR3 is TGTGCCTTGTGGGAGGGAGCAGAGTTGGGCAAAAAAATCAAGGTATTT. Protein product: CALWEGAELGKKIKVF.